Each of the 14 T cell receptor beta chains below was sequenced from the same sample in a study of graft-versus-host responses after intestinal transplantation. TCRdb keeps only in-frame clones here, not all; method: immunoSEQ multiplex PCR. The table lists 25,000 to 35,000 clones, roughly nine tenths of them singletons. The sequencing used PBMCs, collected around 460 days after intestinal transplantation. These receptor sequences come from a human patient who received an intestinal transplant, so some T cells may come from the graft donor.

This chain connects TRBV6-5 to TRBJ2-7; TRBD2 matches 11 bases. Germline V gives CDR1 MNHEY, CDR2 SVGAGI. V lost 7 bases to trimming and J lost 6 bases; unmatched junction nucleotides: 8. This CDR3 contains 14 residues. This CDR3 reads CASTSLAGAFEQYF. The CDR3 DNA reads TGTGCCAGCACCTCACTAGCGGGAGCTTTCGAGCAGTACTTC.

The chain couples TRBV6-5 to TRBJ2-7; a weak D match, TRBD2 (6 bases). The V gene lost 8 bases and the J gene lost 2 bases, with 13 bases spanning the gap. Germline V gene data show CDR1 as MNHEY and CDR2 as SVGAGI. The length of the CDR3 is 13 residues. The CDR3 sequence: CASGGGSTYEQYF. The CDR3 DNA reads TGTGCCAGCGGGGGAGGCAGTACCTACGAGCAGTACTTC.

This clone showed up just a few times. V is TRBV9 and J is TRBJ2-3; 10 nucleotides agree with TRBD1. The germline V gene encodes CDR1 SGDLS and CDR2 YYNGEE. CDR3 size: 15 residues. J lost 4 bases, V lost 4 bases, and 6 bases had no gene match. The CDR3 bases are TGTGCCAGCAGCTCCAGGACAGGGGGAGCAGATACGCAGTATTTT. Translated: CASSSRTGGADTQYF.

The CDR3 sequence is CASRQGASGEAFF. DNA of the CDR3: TGTGCCAGCAGGCAGGGGGCTTCAGGTGAAGCTTTCTTT. This sequence joins TRBV25-1 and TRBJ1-1, with TRBD1 identical over 8 bases. The CDR3 has 13 residues. CDR1 and CDR2 from the germline V gene are MGHDK and SYGVNS. V lost 6 bases to trimming and J lost 7 bases; unmatched junction nucleotides: 7.

The chain combines TRBV4-3 with TRBJ2-7; the D is unclear. There are 17 residues in the CDR3. The V gene lost 0 bases and the J gene lost 0 bases, with 15 bases spanning the gap. CDR1 and CDR2 from the germline V gene are LGHNA and YSLEER. CDR3 sequence reads: CASSQDSAVRSSYEQYF. The CDR3 coding sequence is TGCGCCAGCAGCCAAGATTCTGCCGTACGTAGCTCCTACGAGCAGTACTTC.

This chain links TRBV7-6 with TRBJ1-1; D call uncertain. V shed 1 base and J shed 5 bases, with 8 bases lying between them. The CDR3 spans 13 residues. Germline V CDR1 and CDR2: SGHVS, FNYEAQ. CDR3 residues: CASSLGLGTEAFF. The CDR3 nucleotides are TGTGCCAGCAGCTTAGGTTTGGGGACTGAAGCTTTCTTT.

This clone was seen once. The J gene is TRBJ1-1, the V gene TRBV6-5, with 8 bases fitting TRBD1. Trimming at V came to 4 bases and at J to 5 bases, leaving 3 bases not matched to a gene. Germline V gene data show CDR1 as MNHEY and CDR2 as SVGAGI. The CDR3 totals 13 residues. The CDR3 region is CASSWTGRTEAFF. CDR3 nucleotides: TGTGCCAGCAGTTGGACAGGGAGGACTGAAGCTTTCTTT.

The CDR3, as DNA: TGTGCCAGCAGTTTAGCCGGAAAATCCGGGGGGAACAATGAGCAGTTCTTC. Its translation: CASSLAGKSGGNNEQFF. The chain uses TRBV28 and TRBJ2-1; 7 positions match TRBD2. The V gene's germline CDR1 is MDHEN and CDR2 SYDVKM. With V trimmed by 2 bases and J by 5 bases, 12 bases remained unmatched. This CDR3 has 17 amino acids.

The rearrangement links TRBV6-5 to TRBJ1-1; D gene ambiguous. There are 13 residues in the CDR3. CDR1 is MNHEY and CDR2 is SVGAGI in the germline V gene. Trimming took off 2 bases at V and 4 bases at J, with 8 bases between the two ends. The CDR3 loop is CASSYAEGTEAFF. The CDR3 DNA reads as TGTGCCAGCAGTTACGCCGAGGGCACTGAAGCTTTCTTT.

The chain carries TRBV6-5 and TRBJ1-5; no firm D call. Deletions cut 6 bases from V and 6 bases from J, with 18 bases between. CDR1 and CDR2 from the germline V gene are MNHEY and SVGAGI. CDR3 size: 15 residues. The CDR3 region has the DNA TGTGCCAGCAGCTTCCACCGGACCGGAGGTCAGCCCCAGCATTTT. Translation: CASSFHRTGGQPQHF.

The chain joins TRBV7-9 to TRBJ1-5; TRBD1 might be the D (5 bases). The germline V and J ends were trimmed by 4 bases and 3 bases, with 16 bases remaining between them. This CDR3 spans 16 amino acids. CDR1 and CDR2 (germline): SEHNR, FQNEAQ (reference sequence). DNA of the CDR3: TGTGCCAGCAGCTCCTCCGGGACGGATAACAATCAGCCCCAGCATTTT. Protein: CASSSSGTDNNQPQHF.

The chain has TRBV7-2 and TRBJ1-2; maybe TRBD1 (6 bases). This CDR3 spans 14 amino acids. Germline CDR1 and CDR2: SGHTA and FQGNSA. V was pared by 4 bases and J by 4 bases, with 13 bases between. DNA for the CDR3: TGTGCCAGCAGCTCCAACCCGACAGGCTATGGCTACACCTTC. It is translated as CASSSNPTGYGYTF. Supplemented by reference TRBV7-2 and TRBJ1-2, the full variable domain reads GAGVSQSPSNKVTEKGKDVELRCDPISGHTALYWYRQSLGQGLEFLIYFQGNSAPDKSGLPSDRFSAERTGGSVSTLTIQRTQQEDSAVYLCASSSNPTGYGYTFGSGTRLTVV.

The chain carries TRBV4-1 and TRBJ2-1; D might be TRBD1 or TRBD2, each matching 5 bases. V was cut by 2 bases and J by 8 bases, with 13 bases left in between. The CDR3 length is 14 residues. CDR1 MGHRA and CDR2 YSYEKL come from the germline V gene. The CDR3 spells CASSQLGRDDEQFF. CDR3 coding DNA: TGCGCCAGCAGCCAATTAGGTCGGGACGATGAGCAGTTCTTC.

The rearrangement joins TRBV4-2 to TRBJ2-7; no firm D call. There are 15 residues in the CDR3. V lost 1 base and J lost 1, with 11 bases in between. Per the germline V gene, CDR1 is LGHNA and CDR2 is YNFKEQ. CDR3 in amino acids: CASSQVLGYSYEQYF. DNA of the CDR3: TGTGCCAGCAGCCAAGTCCTAGGTTATTCCTACGAGCAGTACTTC.